These 27 T cell receptor beta chains originate from one sample sequenced in a study of control samples from healthy donors and cancer patients. Assay used: immunoSEQ multiplex PCR; TCRdb lists only in-frame clones, some missing. The sample includes 150,000 or so clones, over 85% of them seen just once. Specimen: blood. The receptors derive from a man in his late teens or twenties in good health.

This chain uses TRBV6-5 with TRBJ1-2, with 7 bases that match TRBD1. CDR1 and CDR2 (germline): MNHEY, SVGAGI. The CDR3 covers 14 residues. Trimming removed 6 bases from V and 7 bases from J; junction bases left unmatched: 11. DNA of the CDR3: TGTGCCAGCAGCGACGACAGGGAGAGCTCTGGCTACACCTTC. Translation: CASSDDRESSGYTF.

V gene TRBV10-3 combines with J gene TRBJ2-7; 7 nucleotides agree with TRBD1. CDR3 length: 15 amino acids. The trim removed 0 bases at V and 1 base at J, leaving 3 bases unmatched. From germline, CDR1 is ENHRY and CDR2 SYGVKD. The CDR3 here is CAISESLGQSYEQYF. The CDR3 DNA reads as TGTGCCATCAGTGAGTCACTGGGACAGTCCTACGAGCAGTACTTC.

The chain couples TRBV19 to TRBJ2-2; D is ambiguous. V lost 5 bases to trimming and J lost 1 base, with 17 bases between them. Germline CDR1 is LNHDA and CDR2 is SQIVND (reference sequence). This CDR3 contains 17 residues. CDR3 sequence (DNA): TGTGCCAGTAGTCCCGAGGTGACGGACCTGAACACCGGGGAGCTGTTTTTT. Translated, it gives CASSPEVTDLNTGELFF. The full variable domain, rest sourced from reference TRBV19 and TRBJ2-2, is DGGITQSPKYLFRKEGQNVTLSCEQNLNHDAMYWYRQDPGQGLRLIYYSQIVNDFQKGDIAEGYSVSREKKESFPLTVTSAQKNPTAFYLCASSPEVTDLNTGELFFGEGSRLTVL.

This chain links TRBV11-3 with TRBJ2-7; D may correspond to TRBD1 or TRBD2 (6 bases each). The CDR3 has 17 amino acids. V was pared by 2 bases and J by 3 bases, with 20 bases between. Looked up from germline, CDR1 is SGHNT and CDR2 is YENEEA. The CDR3 here is CASSLIRGQTPLYEQYF. DNA for the CDR3: TGTGCCAGCAGCTTAATTCGGGGGCAGACTCCCCTCTACGAGCAGTACTTC.

The chain links TRBV7-9 to TRBJ1-1; 7 nucleotides line up with TRBD1. Looked up from germline, CDR1 is SEHNR and CDR2 is FQNEAQ (reference sequence). CDR3 size: 14 residues. V lost 8 bases, J lost 1 base, and 7 bases stayed unmatched. CDR3 nucleotides: TGTGCCAGCGCAACCAGGGGGAAGAACACTGAAGCTTTCTTT. Its protein product is CASATRGKNTEAFF.

The chain joins TRBV4-1 to TRBJ2-3, with 7 bases lining up with TRBD1. CDR1 MGHRA and CDR2 YSYEKL come from the germline V gene. J was trimmed by 1 base and V by 4 bases; bases with no gene match: 5. The CDR3 length is 15 residues. DNA of the CDR3: TGCGCCAGCAGCCCTCCGGGACAGCGCACAGATACGCAGTATTTT. Translating gives CASSPPGQRTDTQYF.

This clone was seen once. The V and J genes are TRBV3-1 (or the pseudogene TRBV3-2) and TRBJ1-4, with D unresolved. From germline, CDR1 is LGHDT and CDR2 YNNKEL (reference sequence). Trimming took off 0 bases at V and 5 bases at J, with 10 bases between the two ends. The CDR3 is 15 residues long. This CDR3 is CASSQDRRPNEKLFF. The CDR3 DNA is TGTGCCAGCAGCCAAGACCGGAGGCCCAATGAAAAACTGTTTTTT.

The chain joins TRBV19 to TRBJ2-2; no firm D call. The germline CDR1 and CDR2 sequences are LNHDA and SQIVND (reference sequence). V was trimmed by 4 bases and J by 7 bases, leaving 10 bases between them. This CDR3 region has 13 residues. The CDR3 spells CASSTHIGGELFF. The DNA of the CDR3 is TGTGCCAGTAGTACCCACATAGGCGGGGAGCTGTTTTTT.

This rearrangement joins TRBV19 to TRBJ2-3, with 7 bases identical to TRBD1. CDR3 length: 14 amino acids. From germline, CDR1 is LNHDA and CDR2 SQIVND (reference sequence). The V segment lost 3 bases and the J segment 6 bases; nucleotides outside the gene matches: 6. The CDR3 region is CASSMIQGRDTQYF. The CDR3 nucleotides read TGTGCCAGTAGTATGATACAGGGGCGGGATACGCAGTATTTT.

This chain uses TRBV2 with TRBJ1-6, with a weak D call TRBD1 (6 bases). This CDR3 comprises 15 residues. V gave up 3 bases and J gave up 5 bases, with 11 bases separating them. CDR1 is SNHLY, CDR2 FYNNEI, per germline. The CDR3 DNA is TGTGCCAGCAGTGATAGTCAGGGGAATAATTCACCCCTCCACTTT. Translating gives CASSDSQGNNSPLHF.

The chain uses TRBV7-9 and TRBJ2-7; D uncertain. Trimming removed 1 base from V and 0 bases from J, with 10 bases in between. The germline gives CDR1 SEHNR, CDR2 FQNEAQ (reference sequence). This CDR3 is built from 15 residues. The CDR3 DNA reads TGTGCCAGCAGCTTAGTGGGCATCCTCTCCTACGAGCAGTACTTC. This translates into CASSLVGILSYEQYF.

V usage is TRBV6-5 and J usage is TRBJ2-3; 10 bases agree with TRBD1. This CDR3 contains 14 residues. Germline CDR1 is MNHEY and CDR2 is SVGAGI. J was trimmed by 4 bases and V by 8 bases; bases with no gene match: 6. In DNA, the CDR3 is TGTGCCAGCGGGACAGGGGCAGGCTCAGATACGCAGTATTTT. Translated, it gives CASGTGAGSDTQYF.

The chain links TRBV9 to TRBJ1-3, with D unresolved. This CDR3 has 16 residues. From germline, CDR1 is SGDLS and CDR2 YYNGEE. Trimming pared 0 bases from V and 0 bases from J, leaving 10 bases between. The CDR3 protein is CASSVVGGLSGNTIYF. CDR3 coding DNA: TGTGCCAGCAGCGTAGTTGGAGGACTCTCTGGAAACACCATATATTTT. The variable domain in full, with the rest retrieved from reference TRBV9 and TRBJ1-3, is DSGVTQTPKHLITATGQRVTLRCSPRSGDLSVYWYQQSLDQGLQFLIQYYNGEERAKGNILERFSAQQFPDLHSELNLSSLELGDSALYFCASSVVGGLSGNTIYFGEGSWLTVV.

DNA for the CDR3: TGCGCCAGCAGCGTGGGACTAGTTGAAGAGACCCAGTACTTC. Its protein product is CASSVGLVEETQYF. J is TRBJ2-5 and V is TRBV5-1, with 8 nucleotides matching TRBD2. The CDR3 consists of 14 residues. The germline V gene encodes CDR1 SGHRS and CDR2 YFSETQ. The junction had 5 bases not matched to a gene; V was cut back by 4 bases and J by 3 bases.

The rearrangement joins TRBV29-1 to TRBJ2-3; D is ambiguous. CDR1 is SQVTM, CDR2 ANQGSEA, per germline. The CDR3 has 12 amino acids. V lost 4 bases, J lost 3 bases, and 8 bases lay in between. CDR3 sequence reads: CSVVIETDTQYF. CDR3 bases: TGCAGCGTTGTGATCGAGACAGATACGCAGTATTTT.

The chain employs TRBV6-5 and TRBJ1-1, with D perhaps TRBD1 (5 bases). V lost 6 bases and J lost 7, with 12 bases in between. Per germline, CDR1 MNHEY and CDR2 SVGAGI. The CDR3 consists of 12 residues. CDR3 sequence: CASSLERGEAFF. In DNA form, the CDR3 reads TGTGCCAGCAGCCTAGAGAGGGGTGAAGCTTTCTTT.

The V call is TRBV7-6, the J call TRBJ2-1; 8 nucleotides align to TRBD2. Germline V gene lookup returns CDR1 SGHVS and CDR2 FNYEAQ. Losses at the gene ends were 2 bases for V and 4 bases for J; bases not matched to a gene: 4. This CDR3 contains 15 residues. As DNA, the CDR3 is TGTGCCAGCAGCTTAAGCGGGGGTCGTTACAATGAGCAGTTCTTC. Protein product: CASSLSGGRYNEQFF. The entire variable domain, with the rest obtained from reference TRBV7-6 and TRBJ2-1, is as follows: GAGVSQSPRYKVTKRGQDVALRCDPISGHVSLYWYRQALGQGPEFLTYFNYEAQQDKSGLPNDRFSAERPEGSISTLTIQRTEQRDSAMYRCASSLSGGRYNEQFFGPGTRLTVL.

The chain employs TRBV9 and TRBJ2-2; D remains ambiguous. Trimming took 6 bases from V and 1 from J, leaving 4 bases between them. CDR3 length: 12 amino acids. Germline V gives CDR1 SGDLS, CDR2 YYNGEE. CDR3 in DNA: TGTGCCAGCACTGGGAACACCGGGGAGCTGTTTTTT. As protein: CASTGNTGELFF.

The chain links TRBV6-5 to TRBJ2-3; D unclear. In germline, CDR1 is MNHEY, CDR2 SVGAGI. V lost 0 bases, J lost 2 bases, and 9 bases lay in between. The CDR3 consists of 15 residues. The CDR3 DNA reads TGTGCCAGCAGTTACTCGGACCCCTACACAGATACGCAGTATTTT. Its protein is CASSYSDPYTDTQYF.

Only one count was recorded for this clone. This sequence joins TRBV27 and TRBJ2-2; 13 bases fit TRBD2. CDR1 and CDR2 (germline): MNHEY, SMNVEV (reference sequence). The CDR3 loop spans 18 amino acids. The V gene end was trimmed by 1 base and the J gene end by 5 bases; junction bases not matched to a gene: 7. Here the CDR3 reads CASSLLTSGGLHTGELFF. CDR3 sequence (DNA): TGTGCCAGCAGTTTATTGACTAGCGGGGGGCTACATACCGGGGAGCTGTTTTTT.

The chain uses TRBV27 and TRBJ1-1, with TRBD1 matching 9 bases. In germline, CDR1 is MNHEY, CDR2 SMNVEV (reference sequence). V shed 7 bases and J 1 base; nucleotides not matched to a gene: 7. The CDR3 has 15 amino acids. The CDR3 protein is CASITDRGENTEAFF. In nucleotides, the CDR3 is TGTGCCAGCATCACCGACAGGGGGGAGAACACTGAAGCTTTCTTT.

The chain employs TRBV4-1 and TRBJ1-2; no reliable D call. Per the germline V gene, CDR1 is MGHRA and CDR2 is YSYEKL. Trimming removed 1 base from V and 0 bases from J, with 9 bases in between. The CDR3 contains 15 residues. CDR3 loop: CASSQGPPANYGYTF. CDR3 DNA sequence: TGCGCCAGCAGCCAAGGCCCCCCAGCTAACTATGGCTACACCTTC.

The V and J genes are TRBV6-1 and TRBJ2-7; D possibly corresponds to TRBD2 (5 bases). V was clipped by 3 bases and J by 0 bases, with 15 bases between them. Germline V gene data show CDR1 as MNHNS and CDR2 as SASEGT. This CDR3 spans 16 amino acids. CDR3 sequence reads: CASSDETPGGSYEQYF. The CDR3 DNA reads TGTGCCAGCAGTGACGAGACGCCTGGAGGCTCCTACGAGCAGTACTTC.

The chain employs TRBV4-1 and TRBJ2-7; the D gene is possibly TRBD1 (6 bases). The germline V gene has CDR1 MGHRA and CDR2 YSYEKL. The CDR3 runs to 16 residues. Trimming left V 2 bases short and J 3 bases short, with 17 bases between. Written as DNA, the CDR3 is TGCGCCAGCAGCCAACAAGGAACAGGGAGCCGCTACGAGCAGTACTTC. Protein: CASSQQGTGSRYEQYF.

The genes are TRBV4-2 and TRBJ2-3, with 10 bases that match TRBD2. The junction had 5 bases not matched to a gene; V was cut back by 5 bases and J by 3 bases. This CDR3 contains 15 residues. The germline gives CDR1 LGHNA, CDR2 YNFKEQ. CDR3 coding DNA: TGTGCCAGCAGCAGCGGGGGGGCCCGAACAGATACGCAGTATTTT. Translating it yields CASSSGGARTDTQYF.

This rearrangement joins TRBV3-1 (or the pseudogene TRBV3-2) to TRBJ2-3; 14 nucleotides agree with TRBD2. The germline gives CDR1 LGHDT, CDR2 YNNKEL (reference sequence). The length of the CDR3 is 14 residues. Trimming cost V 6 bases and J 5 bases; bases outside gene matches: 1. This CDR3 reads CASRGTSGGDTQYF. CDR3 DNA sequence: TGTGCCAGCAGAGGGACTAGCGGGGGAGATACGCAGTATTTT.

This clone was counted only a few times. This chain links TRBV11-1 with TRBJ2-5; maybe TRBD2 (5 bases). Germline-derived CDR1 and CDR2 are SGHAT and FQDESV (reference sequence). This CDR3 has 13 residues. The germline V and J ends were trimmed by 6 bases and 0 bases, with 8 bases remaining between them. This chain's CDR3 is CASRPDYQETQYF. Written as DNA, the CDR3 is TGTGCCAGCAGACCGGACTACCAAGAGACCCAGTACTTC.